The T cell receptor beta chain under discussion was sequenced for a study of cytomegalovirus exposure and HLA in healthy donors. Overall study results and limits: Cytomegalovirus-associated status was assigned to approximately 160 TCR beta chains.

The donors formed part of the approximately 130-subject validation cohort, distinct from the roughly 700-subject first cohort. This clone was seen a single time. Its specificity is not known. Produced via immunoSEQ multiplex PCR; TCRdb's table is partial and in-frame only. This table holds approximately 150,000 clones, around 87% found once. Input material: PBMCs. The origin of this receptor is a woman in her 30s in good health and CMV-seronegative.

The CDR3 DNA follows: TGTGCCAGCAGCTTAGATGGGGAGGCAACCTTC. Translated, it gives CASSLDGEATF. The chain has TRBV7-9 and TRBJ1-2, with no clear D. This CDR3 spans 11 amino acids. Germline values: CDR1 SEHNR, CDR2 FQNEAQ (reference sequence). V was pared by 1 base and J by 14 bases, with 11 bases between.